This entry is about one TCR beta chain. Its specificity is not known. The source of the sample is a study of cytomegalovirus exposure and HLA in healthy donors. Study background: Within an early data release were 85 million or so unique TCRs drawn from HLA-typed donors.

CDR1 and CDR2 (germline): LGHNA, YSLEER. CDR3 length equals 17 residues. Deletions cut 1 base from V and 2 bases from J, with 16 bases between. It was with 60 Vbeta and 13 Jbeta primers that the PCR ran. Only in-frame clones appear in the TCRdb table, and some are missing; sequencing was by immunoSEQ multiplex PCR. The data contain over 150,000 clones, roughly 80% of them seen just once; the ten biggest clones take up around 14%. Study outcomes and limitations: CMV serostatus alone was available as immune exposure information. Among TCR beta chains, those listed as cytomegalovirus-associated numbered 164.

The sequencing input was PBMCs. This TCR was recovered from a woman aged 50 to 60 in good health and CMV-seronegative. V and J are TRBV4-3 and TRBJ2-3, with unresolved D. CDR3 sequence (DNA): TGCGCCAGCAGCCAAGGGTCGTCACGATTACACACAGATACGCAGTATTTT. This translates into CASSQGSSRLHTDTQYF.